This TCR beta chain was captured in a study of blood T cell repertoires in COVID-19. In terms of age and location, participants ranged from about 18 to 90 years and lived in about two dozen US areas. Participants were placed into cohorts based on the clinical history they reported. The recovered donors of Cohort 3 showed two negative PCRs, clearance, or symptom resolution. Germline V gene sequence: CDR1 MGHRA, CDR2 YSYEKL. Trimming pared 4 bases from V and 8 bases from J, leaving 14 bases between. The CDR3 sequence is 13 residues long. Sequenced by immunoSEQ multiplex PCR; TCRdb stores in-frame clones only, minus some. The sample lists about 400,000 clones, roughly 90% seen once, with 1.7% in the top ten.

The V call is TRBV4-1, the J call TRBJ1-2, with D possibly matching TRBD1 (5 bases). The specimen sequenced was PBMCs or T cells enriched from blood (not recorded which). This receptor was obtained from a woman younger than 45 who had recovered from COVID-19. The CDR3 reads CASSRGSLRGYTF. The CDR3 nucleotides read TGCGCCAGCAGCCGGGGCAGCTTACGGGGCTACACCTTC.